One sample yielded the 24 T cell receptor beta chains listed below, sequenced in a study of blood T cell repertoires in COVID-19. The data were produced by immunoSEQ multiplex PCR, yet TCRdb's version contains in-frame clones alone and is incomplete. The repertoire consists of about 87,000 clones, with over 75% occurring once and the leading ten covering approximately 7.4%. Sequencing used peripheral blood. The receptors come from a human donor with acute or convalescent COVID-19. The donor label of this sample is uncertain.

This clone has only one observation. This rearrangement joins TRBV18 to TRBJ1-2, with TRBD1 identical over 7 bases. Germline-derived CDR1 and CDR2 are KGHSH and LQKENI. V shed 2 bases, J shed 7 bases, and the junction held 1 base outside the gene matches. This CDR3 region has 12 residues. CDR3 amino acids: CASSPDRAGYTF. In DNA, the CDR3 is TGTGCCAGCTCACCAGACAGGGCTGGCTACACCTTC.

The V and J genes are TRBV6-5 and TRBJ1-1; TRBD1 might be the D (5 bases). The V end lost 5 bases, the J end lost 6 bases, and 10 bases lay between the germline ends. Per germline, CDR1 MNHEY and CDR2 SVGAGI. CDR3 size: 12 residues. The CDR3 sequence: CASSLGGPEAFF. In DNA form, the CDR3 reads TGTGCCAGCAGTCTCGGGGGACCTGAAGCTTTCTTT.

The chain recombines TRBV7-8 with TRBJ1-4, with unresolved D. The CDR3 length is 14 residues. Trimming shortened V by 5 bases and J by 0 bases, and 7 bases separated the two germline ends. Germline V CDR1 and CDR2: SGHVS, FQNEAQ. DNA for the CDR3: TGTGCCAGCAGCCACAGATCAACTAATGAAAAACTGTTTTTT. It is translated as CASSHRSTNEKLFF.

This chain connects TRBV7-3 to TRBJ1-3; no clear D gene. V was pared by 2 bases and J by 0 bases, with 11 bases between. Germline V gene sequence: CDR1 SGHTA, CDR2 FQGTGA. This CDR3 contains 16 residues. CDR3 sequence (DNA): TGTGCCAGCAGCTTAGGAGGTACCTTCTCTGGAAACACCATATATTTT. This codes for CASSLGGTFSGNTIYF.

The V gene is TRBV5-4, the J gene TRBJ2-7, with 7 bases aligning to TRBD1. The junction had 10 bases not matched to a gene; V was cut back by 4 bases and J by 6 bases. The CDR3 is made up of 14 amino acids. Germline assignment: CDR1 SGHNT and CDR2 YYREEE (reference sequence). The chain's CDR3 is CASSQTPGGGEQYF. CDR3 DNA: TGTGCCAGCAGCCAGACACCAGGGGGTGGCGAGCAGTACTTC.

This chain connects TRBV27 to TRBJ2-7; D is unresolved. CDR3 length: 15 amino acids. V was shortened by 3 bases and J by 4 bases, with 16 bases between the two germline ends. Germline V gene sequence: CDR1 MNHEY, CDR2 SMNVEV (reference sequence). CDR3 loop: CASSFNRASLYEQYF. Written as DNA, the CDR3 is TGTGCCAGCAGTTTCAATCGAGCGAGCCTATACGAGCAGTACTTC.

The J gene is TRBJ2-5, the V gene TRBV28; 9 nucleotides line up with TRBD2. V was pared by 6 bases and J by 3 bases, with 14 bases of the junction left unmatched. Germline values: CDR1 MDHEN, CDR2 SYDVKM. The CDR3 is 17 amino acids. The CDR3 here is CASSSSGSGGIKETQYF. CDR3 sequence (DNA): TGTGCCAGCAGCTCCTCTGGAAGCGGGGGGATTAAAGAGACCCAGTACTTC.

The CDR3 DNA follows: TGTGCCAGCAGCTTAGATCACGGGGGACAGGGGGCCTACGAGCAGTACTTC. The encoded protein is CASSLDHGGQGAYEQYF. This sequence joins TRBV11-2 and TRBJ2-7; TRBD1 agrees at 11 bases. The ends lost 0 bases at V and 2 bases at J; junction bases unmatched: 6. This CDR3 has 17 amino acids. Germline CDR1 and CDR2: SGHAT and FQNNGV.

The chain combines TRBV27 with TRBJ1-2; tentatively, D is TRBD1 (5 bases). V was shortened by 4 bases and J by 4 bases, with 13 bases between the two germline ends. The length of the CDR3 is 14 residues. CDR1 is MNHEY, CDR2 SMNVEV, per germline (reference sequence). The chain's CDR3 is CASSWDSSPYGYTF. The CDR3 bases are TGTGCCAGCAGTTGGGACTCAAGCCCCTATGGCTACACCTTC.

The chain links TRBV2 to TRBJ1-1; a weak D match, TRBD1 (6 bases). V lost 8 bases and J lost 6, with 16 bases in between. CDR3 length equals 13 residues. Germline CDR1 and CDR2: SNHLY and FYNNEI. In nucleotides, the CDR3 is TGTGCCAGCCACATAGGGGGAACGGCTGAAGCTTTCTTT. It is translated as CASHIGGTAEAFF.

The chain is built from TRBV6-2 or TRBV6-3 and TRBJ1-1; D gene unclear. Per the germline V gene, CDR1 is MNHEY and CDR2 is SVGEGT. V was clipped by 5 bases and J by 1 base, with 8 bases between them. The CDR3 consists of 13 residues. The CDR3 spells CASSRQTNTEAFF. In DNA form, the CDR3 reads TGTGCCAGCAGTAGACAAACGAACACTGAAGCTTTCTTT.

This clone has just one count. This sequence joins TRBV5-1 and TRBJ2-7; D is perhaps TRBD1 (7 bases). Trimming cost V 2 bases and J 4 bases, with 22 bases left between them. The CDR3 covers 17 residues. Per germline, CDR1 SGHRS and CDR2 YFSETQ. Here the CDR3 reads CASSFRSGQGGLYEQYF. The CDR3 region has the DNA TGCGCCAGCAGCTTTAGGTCCGGGCAGGGGGGATTATACGAGCAGTACTTC.

The chain employs TRBV29-1 and TRBJ1-3; no firm D call. CDR3 size: 13 residues. Germline V gene lookup returns CDR1 SQVTM and CDR2 ANQGSEA. V was trimmed by 3 bases and J by 4 bases, leaving 10 bases between them. The CDR3 sequence: CSVEASSGNTIYF. Written as DNA, the CDR3 is TGCAGCGTTGAGGCCAGTTCCGGAAACACCATATATTTT.

This chain links TRBV4-3 with TRBJ1-3; 8 bases are shared with TRBD1. Looked up from germline, CDR1 is LGHNA and CDR2 is YSLEER. The CDR3 is made up of 17 amino acids. The trim removed 0 bases at V and 6 bases at J, leaving 10 bases unmatched. The CDR3 bases are TGCGCCAGCAGCCAAGACGGATCCGCAGGGGGCATAAACACCATATATTTT. It encodes CASSQDGSAGGINTIYF.

This clone has only one observation. This chain joins TRBV7-2 and TRBJ1-6; D is unresolved. V was pared by 4 bases and J by 10 bases, with 17 bases between. CDR1 and CDR2 from the germline V gene are SGHTA and FQGNSA. CDR3 size: 15 residues. The CDR3 reads CASSWLRGMGSPLHF. The DNA for the CDR3 is TGTGCCAGCAGCTGGCTCCGGGGAATGGGGTCACCCCTCCACTTT.

The chain uses TRBV20-1 and TRBJ2-5; unclear D gene. Trimming removed 3 bases from V and 5 bases from J, with 10 bases in between. CDR3 length equals 12 residues. Germline-derived CDR1 and CDR2 are DFQATT and SNEGSKA (reference sequence). The CDR3 sequence: CSASLVMETQYF. The DNA for the CDR3 is TGCAGTGCTAGTCTAGTGATGGAGACCCAGTACTTC.

The V gene is TRBV5-4, the J gene TRBJ2-3; TRBD2 matches 7 bases. V lost 0 bases to trimming and J lost 0 bases; unmatched junction nucleotides: 4. Germline lookup yields CDR1 SGHNT and CDR2 YYREEE (reference sequence). The CDR3 spans 16 residues. The CDR3 region has the DNA TGTGCCAGCAGCTTGGCCGGAGCGGGGAGCACAGATACGCAGTATTTT. Translating gives CASSLAGAGSTDTQYF. Supplemented by reference TRBV5-4 and TRBJ2-3, the full variable domain reads ETGVTQSPTHLIKTRGQQVTLRCSSQSGHNTVSWYQQALGQGPQFIFQYYREEENGRGNFPPRFSGLQFPNYSSELNVNALELDDSALYLCASSLAGAGSTDTQYFGPGTRLTVL.

The chain combines TRBV19 with TRBJ1-4, with 12 bases fitting TRBD1. Germline values: CDR1 LNHDA, CDR2 SQIVND (reference sequence). The CDR3 loop spans 15 amino acids. The V and J ends lost 7 bases and 5 bases, in that order; junction bases with no gene match: 5. Written as DNA, the CDR3 is TGTGCCAGTAACCCGGGACAGGGGGCGAATGAAAAACTGTTTTTT. It specifies CASNPGQGANEKLFF.

The rearrangement links TRBV10-3 to TRBJ2-7; 7 bases fit TRBD1. The CDR3 sequence is 13 residues long. Germline V gene sequence: CDR1 ENHRY, CDR2 SYGVKD. With 4 bases clipped from V and 2 bases from J, the junction kept 2 bases outside the gene matches. This CDR3 reads CAISGGQPYEQYF. The DNA of the CDR3 is TGTGCCATCAGTGGGGGACAGCCCTACGAGCAGTACTTC.

V is TRBV7-2 and J is TRBJ2-2; D ambiguous. CDR3 size: 11 residues. Trimming shortened V by 5 bases and J by 6 bases, and 4 bases separated the two germline ends. Germline-derived CDR1 and CDR2 are SGHTA and FQGNSA. CDR3: CASSLSGELFF. The CDR3 DNA reads as TGTGCCAGCAGCCTCTCCGGGGAGCTGTTTTTT.

The chain has TRBV10-3 and TRBJ2-5; weak D call: TRBD2 (6 bases). The germline V gene encodes CDR1 ENHRY and CDR2 SYGVKD. The CDR3 is made up of 13 amino acids. V gave up 4 bases and J gave up 4 bases, with 10 bases separating them. For the CDR3, the DNA is TGTGCCATCAGTGGGCGGGGTGGAGAGACCCAGTACTTC. It translates to CAISGRGGETQYF.

The chain is built from TRBV2 and TRBJ1-2; D perhaps matches TRBD1 (5 bases). Trimming pared 6 bases from V and 4 bases from J, leaving 9 bases between. CDR3 length: 12 residues. CDR1 is SNHLY, CDR2 FYNNEI, per germline. CDR3 coding DNA: TGTGCCAGCAGCCTTGACAGCTATGGCTACACCTTC. Its translation: CASSLDSYGYTF.

V usage is TRBV11-2 and J usage is TRBJ2-7, with D tentatively TRBD1 (5 bases). CDR3 length: 14 amino acids. Trimming took off 1 base at V and 0 bases at J, with 7 bases between the two ends. CDR1 and CDR2 (germline): SGHAT, FQNNGV. This CDR3 is CASSLGGSSYEQYF. The CDR3 nucleotides are TGTGCCAGCAGCTTAGGGGGCAGCTCCTACGAGCAGTACTTC.

The genes are TRBV6-5 and TRBJ2-7; no clear D. Germline-derived CDR1 and CDR2 are MNHEY and SVGAGI. The CDR3 extends over 13 amino acids. Between the trimmed V and J ends, which lost 6 bases and 3 bases, there was a span of 12 bases. The CDR3 reads CASRADWNYEQYF. The CDR3 DNA sequence: TGTGCCAGCAGGGCAGACTGGAACTACGAGCAGTACTTC.